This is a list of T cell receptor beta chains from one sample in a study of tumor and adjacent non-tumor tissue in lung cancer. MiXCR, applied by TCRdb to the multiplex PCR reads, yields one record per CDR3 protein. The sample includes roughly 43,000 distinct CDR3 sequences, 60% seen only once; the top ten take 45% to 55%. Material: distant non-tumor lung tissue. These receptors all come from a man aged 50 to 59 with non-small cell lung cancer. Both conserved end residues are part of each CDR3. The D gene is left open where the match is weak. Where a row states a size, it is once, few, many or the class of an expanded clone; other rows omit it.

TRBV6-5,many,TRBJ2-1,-,TGTGCCAGCAGTTACGAAGCGGCTAGCTCCTACAATGAGCAGTTCTTC,CASSYEAASSYNEQFF
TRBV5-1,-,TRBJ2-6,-,TGCGCCAGCAGCTTGTCCAGTTCCACCTCTGGGGCCAACGTCCTGACTTTC,CASSLSSSTSGANVLTF
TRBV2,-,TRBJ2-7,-,TGTGCCAGCACTTCGGGGCGGAACTACGAGCAGTACTTC,CASTSGRNYEQYF
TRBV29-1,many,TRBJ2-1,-,TGCAGCGCCTCAGGGGGGCTCAACAATGAGCAGTTCTTC,CSASGGLNNEQFF
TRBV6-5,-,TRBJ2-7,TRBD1,TGTGCCAGCAGTTATGACAGGGGAGACGAGCGGTACTTC,CASSYDRGDERYF
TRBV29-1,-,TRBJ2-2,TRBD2,TGCAGCGTTGAAACGGGAGGTAACACCCGGGAACTGTTTTTT,CSVETGGNTRELFF
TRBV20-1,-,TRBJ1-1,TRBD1,TGCAGTGTGTCAGGACAGGTGGCTGAAGCTTTCTTT,CSVSGQVAEAFF
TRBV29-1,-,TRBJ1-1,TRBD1,TGCAGCGAACAGGGGTTTATGAACACTGTAGCTTTCTTT,CSEQGFMNTVAFF
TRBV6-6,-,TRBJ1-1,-,TGTGCCAGTATTCCGTGCTTGAACACTGAAGCTTTCTTT,CASIPCLNTEAFF
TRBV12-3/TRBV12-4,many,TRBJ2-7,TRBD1,TGTGCCAGCAGGACCCAACGTGGGACAGGGTTAGGAATTTCCTACGAGCAGTACTTC,CASRTQRGTGLGISYEQYF
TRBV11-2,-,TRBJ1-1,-,TGTACCACCAGCTTCGGCAGGGGACGAGAAGCTTTCTTT,CTTSFGRGREAFF
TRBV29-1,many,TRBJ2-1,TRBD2,TGCAGCGTTGAAGTTAGCGGGAGGGCCGTTGGTGAGCAGTTCTTC,CSVEVSGRAVGEQFF
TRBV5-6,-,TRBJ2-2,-,TGTGCCAACAGTAAGACGCGGAGCATCGGGGAGCTGTTTTTT,CANSKTRSIGELFF
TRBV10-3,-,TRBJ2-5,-,TGTGCCATCAGTGAGTCGAGTGGGGACCATGAGACCCACTACTTC,CAISESSGDHETHYF
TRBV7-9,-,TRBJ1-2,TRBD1,TGTGCCAGCAGCTTACCGGACAGGCCCAAGGACTATGGCTACACCTTC,CASSLPDRPKDYGYTF
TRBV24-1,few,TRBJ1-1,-,TGTGCCACCATGGAAACAGCTAACACTGAAGCTTTCTTT,CATMETANTEAFF
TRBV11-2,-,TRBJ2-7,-,TGTGCCAGCAGTATAGGGGATGGCGAGCAATACTTC,CASSIGDGEQYF
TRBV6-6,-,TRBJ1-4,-,TGTATCAGCAGTCCCCCAGAGTCTGGAAGTGAAAAACTGTTTTTT,CISSPPESGSEKLFF
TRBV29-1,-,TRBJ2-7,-,TGCAGTGTTGAAGGAGAGGCTGACGAGCAGCATTTC,CSVEGEADEQHF
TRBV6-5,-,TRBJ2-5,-,TGTGCCAGCAGTTATTCGCTTGGGGAGGGGGAAGAGACCCGGTACTTT,CASSYSLGEGEETRYF
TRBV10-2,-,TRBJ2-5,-,TGCGCCAGCAGGCATTCGAGAGTGCAAGAGACCCGGCACTTC,CASRHSRVQETRHF
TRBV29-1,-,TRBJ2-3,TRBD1,TGCAACGTTGCGGGACAGGGTAAAGATACGCAGTATTTT,CNVAGQGKDTQYF
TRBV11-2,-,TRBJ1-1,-,TGTGCCAGCGGCTTAAAAAGGAACACTGAAGTTTTCTTT,CASGLKRNTEVFF
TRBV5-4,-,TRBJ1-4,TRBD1,TGTGCCAGCAGTGAGAACAGGGGAGTAACTGATGAAAAACTGTTTTTT,CASSENRGVTDEKLFF
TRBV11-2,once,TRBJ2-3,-,TGTGTAAGCATCACCCCAGGGAATGTGGGCGATACGCAGTATTTT,CVSITPGNVGDTQYF
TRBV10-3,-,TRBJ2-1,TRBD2,TGTGACATCAGCGGGGGGCTTCCCACGGACTACAATGAGCAGTTCTTC,CDISGGLPTDYNEQFF
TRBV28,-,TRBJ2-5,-,TGTGCCAGCAGGCCATGCGGGACCGAAAAAGAGACCCAGTACTTC,CASRPCGTEKETQYF
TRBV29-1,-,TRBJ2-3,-,TGCAGCGTTGGTTGGGGGCGCACAGAAACGCAGTATTTC,CSVGWGRTETQYF
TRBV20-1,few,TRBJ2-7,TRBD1,TGCAGTGCTAGAGCCGGGACAGGGTCCCTCGAGCAGTACTTC,CSARAGTGSLEQYF
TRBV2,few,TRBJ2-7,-,TGTGCCAGCAGTGGGGGCGGAGGGTCTCTTTTCTACGAGCAGTACTTC,CASSGGGGSLFYEQYF
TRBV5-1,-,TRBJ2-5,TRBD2,TGCGCCAGCAGCTTGGAGGGACTAGAGGGACTTGGGACCCAGTACTTC,CASSLEGLEGLGTQYF
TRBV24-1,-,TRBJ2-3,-,TGTGCTACCAGTGATCGGAGCACAGATACGCACTATTTT,CATSDRSTDTHYF
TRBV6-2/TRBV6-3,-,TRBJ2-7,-,TGTGCCAGCACCCCGTCTAGGACTCGCAGCTTCGAGCAGTACTTC,CASTPSRTRSFEQYF
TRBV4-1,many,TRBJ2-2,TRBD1,TGCGCCAGCAGTGGGGGACAGGGGCCGAACACCGGGGAGCTGTTTTTT,CASSGGQGPNTGELFF
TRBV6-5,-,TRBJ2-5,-,TGTGCCAGCAGTTACGCCAGGTCAGAGACCCAGTACTTC,CASSYARSETQYF
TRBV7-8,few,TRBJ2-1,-,TGTGCCAGCAGCCCAGACCTGAGCTCCTACAATGAGCAGTTCTTC,CASSPDLSSYNEQFF
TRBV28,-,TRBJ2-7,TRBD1,TGTGCCAGCAGATGGGGGACAGGGACTCTTTTGAGTGAGCAGTACTTC,CASRWGTGTLLSEQYF
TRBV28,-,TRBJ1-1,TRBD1,TGTGCCAGCAGTCTCCGCGGACTGGGACAGAGAACTGAAGCTATCTTT,CASSLRGLGQRTEAIF
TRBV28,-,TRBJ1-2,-,TGTGTCAGCAGTTTATCGGGAGGAGGTGCGACCGCCACCTTC,CVSSLSGGGATATF
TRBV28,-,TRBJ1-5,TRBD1,TGTGCCAGCAGTTTACAGCCGCGACAGGGCAGCAATCAGCCCCAGCATTTT,CASSLQPRQGSNQPQHF
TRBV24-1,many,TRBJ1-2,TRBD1,TGTGCCACCCGGGGACAGGGGATTCACGGCTACACCTTC,CATRGQGIHGYTF
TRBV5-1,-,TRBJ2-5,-,TGCGCCAGCAGCTTGGCCTGGACAGGTCGAGGGGGGGAGACCCAGTACTTC,CASSLAWTGRGGETQYF
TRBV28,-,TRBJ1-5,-,TGTGCCAGCAACAGTAGGCTTGGGTCGTACACCAATCAGCCCCAGCATTTT,CASNSRLGSYTNQPQHF
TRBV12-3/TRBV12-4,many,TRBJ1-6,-,TGTGCCAGCAATTACAGGCGAGAGGGCAATTCACCCCTCCACTTT,CASNYRREGNSPLHF
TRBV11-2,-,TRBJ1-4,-,TGCGCCAGCAGCCAACCCGTTTCGGAACAGGGACTTAATGAAAATCTGTTTTTT,CASSQPVSEQGLNENLFF
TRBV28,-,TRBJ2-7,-,TGTGCCAGCAGTTTACCAGTAGGGACCTCCCGCGAGCAGTACTTC,CASSLPVGTSREQYF
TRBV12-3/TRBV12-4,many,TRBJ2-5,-,TGTGCCAGCAGTCCTAGGACACTCCAAGAGACCCAGTACTTC,CASSPRTLQETQYF
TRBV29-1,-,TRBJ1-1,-,TGCAGCGCCCGAGGGGAATCGAATACTGAAACTCTCTTT,CSARGESNTETLF
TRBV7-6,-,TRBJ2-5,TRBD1,TGTGCCAGCAGCCGGGACAGGGGGCAGAAGACCCAGTACTTC,CASSRDRGQKTQYF
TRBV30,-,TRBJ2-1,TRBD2,TGTGCCGCAACCTTCGGGGGGGGGTCCTACAATGAGCAGTTCTTC,CAATFGGGSYNEQFF
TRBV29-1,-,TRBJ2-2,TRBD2,TGCGGCGTTGAGCGGGGGACCAACACCGGGGAGCTGTTTTTT,CGVERGTNTGELFF
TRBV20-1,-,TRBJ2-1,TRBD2,TGCAGTGCTAGAAACCCTAGCGGGAAATCCGCAAATGAGCAGTTCTTC,CSARNPSGKSANEQFF
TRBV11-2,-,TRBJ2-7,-,TGTGCCAGCAGCCAAGGCCAGGGGGAGGTCAGCGAACAGTACTTC,CASSQGQGEVSEQYF
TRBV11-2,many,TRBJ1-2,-,TGTGCCAGCAGCATCACAGGTTCCGATGGCTACACCTTC,CASSITGSDGYTF
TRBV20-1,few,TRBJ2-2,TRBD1,TGCAGTGCTAGAGATTCGGATCGACAGGGGACCACCGGGGAGCTGTTTTTT,CSARDSDRQGTTGELFF
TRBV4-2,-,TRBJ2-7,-,TGTGCCAGCAGCCAACAACAGGCCTCCTATGAGCAGTGCTTC,CASSQQQASYEQCF
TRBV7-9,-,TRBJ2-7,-,TGTGACAGCAGCTACCATGGGAACTCCTACGAGCAGTACTTC,CDSSYHGNSYEQYF
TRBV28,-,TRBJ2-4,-,TGTGCCAGCAGTTCCCCCGGGACACCTATAGCCAAAAACATTCAGTACTTC,CASSSPGTPIAKNIQYF